This entry is about one T cell receptor (beta chain). The sample originates from a study of blood T cell repertoires in COVID-19. The overall study: Collection of acute and convalescent COVID-19 samples took place in the United States, Italy and Spain.

Within the 2 weeks before study entry, each person in the exposed group met a COVID-19 case. Clones were sequenced by immunoSEQ multiplex PCR, and TCRdb holds only the in-frame ones, with some missing. The data hold more than 300,000 clones, with more than 90% observed a single time. Sequences were obtained from PBMCs or T cells enriched from blood (not recorded which). This clonotype originated in a woman between 25 and 40 years old who had been exposed to COVID-19.

The CDR3 is CASSQRQGAEDTQYF. CDR3 nucleotides: TGTGCCAGCAGCCAGAGACAGGGGGCGGAGGATACGCAGTATTTT. V usage is TRBV2 and J usage is TRBJ2-3; TRBD1 matches 10 bases. This CDR3 comprises 15 residues. Trimming cost V 6 bases and J 6 bases; bases outside gene matches: 9. Germline CDR1 and CDR2: SNHLY and FYNNEI.